Listed below are T cell receptor beta chains from one sample, sequenced in a study of blood T cell repertoires in COVID-19. The protocol was immunoSEQ multiplex PCR, while the TCRdb copy is restricted to in-frame clones and leaves out a portion. Among tens of thousands of clones, around 90% were seen once, and the ten largest hold 15%. The material sequenced was peripheral blood. Receptors were obtained from a male donor with acute or convalescent COVID-19. The CDR3 runs from the conserved cysteine through the conserved F or W. The D gene is left open where the match is weak. Clone size, where shown, is once, few, many, or a class for clones that have expanded.

j_call v_call d_call clone_size cdr3_nt cdr3_aa
TRBJ2-7 TRBV20-1 . . TGCAGTGCTAGTTACCAGGGCACCTACGAGCAGTACTTC CSASYQGTYEQYF
TRBJ2-5 TRBV5-4 TRBD2 . TGTGCCAGCAGCCGGACTAGGTCGGAAGAGACCCAGTACTTC CASSRTRSEETQYF
TRBJ2-3 TRBV5-8 TRBD2 . TGTGCCAGCAGCTTGAGGGCTAGCGGGGGCTCAGATACGCAGTATTTT CASSLRASGGSDTQYF
TRBJ1-1 TRBV3-1/TRBV3-2 . . TGTGCCAGCAGCCAGGGCGCCACTGAAGCTTTCTTT CASSQGATEAFF
TRBJ2-3 TRBV5-1 TRBD2 . TGCGCCAGCAGCTCGGGACTAGCGGGGGCCCTAGATACGCAGTATTTT CASSSGLAGALDTQYF
TRBJ1-4 TRBV18 . . TGTGCCAGCTCCCCTACCGACAGGTCTAGACGTGAAAAACTGTTTTTT CASSPTDRSRREKLFF
TRBJ2-2 TRBV10-3 . . TGTGCCATCAGTGACAGCGGGAACACCGGGGAGCTGTTTTTT CAISDSGNTGELFF
TRBJ2-1 TRBV6-2/TRBV6-3 . . TGTGCCAGCAGTTACTCGGGGGCGAGCTCCTACAATGAGCAGTTCTTC CASSYSGASSYNEQFF
TRBJ1-3 TRBV18 TRBD1 . TGTGCCAGCTCACTCGACAGGGTCCGTGGAAACACCATATATTTT CASSLDRVRGNTIYF
TRBJ1-4 TRBV5-1 . . TGCGCCAGCAGCCAGGACCCCTCAGGGGAAAAACTGTTTTTT CASSQDPSGEKLFF
TRBJ2-3 TRBV3-1/TRBV3-2 . . TGTGCCAGCAGCCAAGGTAACTTTCACACAGATACGCAGTATTTT CASSQGNFHTDTQYF
TRBJ1-4 TRBV19 TRBD1 . TGTGCCAGTAGTTTGCAGGGGGAACTGTTTTTT CASSLQGELFF
TRBJ1-6 TRBV5-1 . . TGCGCCAGCAGCTTGGACAATTTTAATTCACCCCTCCACTTT CASSLDNFNSPLHF
TRBJ2-7 TRBV18 . . TGTGCCAGCTCATCAGTAATCGGCCAGGCCAAATCCTACGAGCAGTACTTC CASSSVIGQAKSYEQYF
TRBJ1-6 TRBV30 . . TGTGCCTGGAGAGGAGGGGACGGTTCACCCCTCCACTTT CAWRGGDGSPLHF
TRBJ2-2 TRBV10-3 TRBD1 . TGTGCCACCAGGGGACAGGGTGGTACCGGGGAGCTGTTTTTT CATRGQGGTGELFF
TRBJ2-2 TRBV2 TRBD1 . TGTGCCAGCAGTGGACAGGGGTGGACCGGGGAGCTGTTTTTT CASSGQGWTGELFF
TRBJ2-1 TRBV5-4 TRBD1 . TGTGCCAGCAGCCTCCCGGGACAGGGCCGCAATGAGCAGTTCTTC CASSLPGQGRNEQFF
TRBJ1-3 TRBV25-1 . . TGTGCCAGCAGTGTCCGGGGTGGAAACACCATATATTTT CASSVRGGNTIYF
TRBJ1-3 TRBV2 TRBD1 . TGTGCCAGCAGTGAAGCTGGGACAGGGGGAAACACCATATATTTT CASSEAGTGGNTIYF
TRBJ2-5 TRBV5-1 TRBD1 . TGCGCCAGCAGCTTGGGGGCAGGGGGCGTAGAGACCCAGTACTTC CASSLGAGGVETQYF
TRBJ2-7 TRBV5-1 . . TGCGCCAGCAGCTTGGTTGGGACACAGACCTACGAGCAGTACTTC CASSLVGTQTYEQYF
TRBJ1-5 TRBV9 . . TGTGCCAGCAGCCCGACAGACAATCAGCCCCAGCATTTT CASSPTDNQPQHF
TRBJ1-1 TRBV6-4 . once TGTGCCACCCGGGACACATCCCGGGGCACTGAAGCTTTCTTT CATRDTSRGTEAFF
TRBJ1-2 TRBV28 TRBD1 once TGTGCCAGCACCACGACAGGGGGGGGCTATGGCTACACCTTC CASTTTGGGYGYTF
TRBJ2-5 TRBV7-2 TRBD1 . TGTGCCAGCAGCCCTGGGACAGGGCCTCAAGAGACCCAGTACTTC CASSPGTGPQETQYF
TRBJ1-5 TRBV27 TRBD1 once TGTGCCAGCAGTTCACAGGGGGTGGATCAGCCCCAGCATTTT CASSSQGVDQPQHF
TRBJ2-2 TRBV24-1 . . TGTGCCACCGCCCCAACCCAGGGATACACGAACACCGGGGAGCTGTTTTTT CATAPTQGYTNTGELFF
TRBJ2-1 TRBV2 . . TGTGCCAGCAGTGAACTACAGAACAATGAGCAGTTCTTC CASSELQNNEQFF
TRBJ1-2 TRBV30 . . TGTGCCTGGAGTGTGGTAAGGGGAGGTGGCTACACCTTC CAWSVVRGGGYTF
TRBJ1-2 TRBV10-3 . . TGTGCCATCAGTGATGTCTCAGTCTATGGCTACACCTTC CAISDVSVYGYTF
TRBJ2-7 TRBV14 . . TGTGCCAGCAGCAGGGGGTACGAGCAGTACTTC CASSRGYEQYF
TRBJ2-1 TRBV7-2 TRBD2 . TGTGCCAGCAGCTTAGCGGCCAGCGGGGGGTTCGATGAGCAGTTCTTC CASSLAASGGFDEQFF
TRBJ1-2 TRBV20-1 TRBD1 . TGCAGTGCTAGTCCGCAGGGACAGGGTCACTATGGCTACACCTTC CSASPQGQGHYGYTF
TRBJ2-5 TRBV3-1/TRBV3-2 . . TGTGCCAGCAGCCAAGATCTGCGCAGGGAAGAGACCCAGTACTTC CASSQDLRREETQYF
TRBJ2-1 TRBV18 TRBD1 few TGTGCCAGCTCACCCCGGGACAGGTCCTACAATGAGCAGTTCTTC CASSPRDRSYNEQFF
TRBJ2-5 TRBV5-1 . once TGCGCCAGCAGCTTGATTGGCAGTTGGCAAGAGACCCAGTACTTC CASSLIGSWQETQYF
TRBJ2-5 TRBV7-8 TRBD2 once TGTGCCAGCAGCGAACTAGCGGGGGCCGGAGAGACCCAGTACTTC CASSELAGAGETQYF
TRBJ2-5 TRBV18 TRBD1 . TGTGCCAGCTCACCACAGGGGGCCCTAGGGGAGACCCAGTACTTC CASSPQGALGETQYF
TRBJ1-1 TRBV5-1 TRBD1 . TGCGCCAGCAGCCTGAGAACAGGGGTGACTGAAGCTTTCTTT CASSLRTGVTEAFF
TRBJ1-6 TRBV4-1 TRBD1 . TGCGCCAGCAGCCAAACCCCCCCGGGACAGGGGGCCTATAATTCACCCCTCCACTTT CASSQTPPGQGAYNSPLHF
TRBJ1-3 TRBV9 . . TGTGCCAGCAGTGAGAGGACAGACTCTGGAAACACCATATATTTT CASSERTDSGNTIYF
TRBJ2-3 TRBV2 TRBD1 . TGTGCCAGCAGTGCCCTGACAGGGAGCCGCACAGATACGCAGTATTTT CASSALTGSRTDTQYF
TRBJ2-2 TRBV9 . . TGTGCCAGCAGCGTTCGCGGGGAGCTGTTTTTT CASSVRGELFF
TRBJ2-1 TRBV7-8 TRBD1 . TGTGCCAGCAGCTTAGGACAGGGGGGCCCCTACATGTACAATGAGCAGTTCTTC CASSLGQGGPYMYNEQFF
TRBJ2-5 TRBV3-1/TRBV3-2 . . TGTGCCAGCAGCGGCACCTGGGAGTTGGAGACCCAGTACTTC CASSGTWELETQYF
TRBJ1-1 TRBV18 . . TGTGCCAGCTCACCTGCAGGGGTGGCGAACACTGAAGCTTTCTTT CASSPAGVANTEAFF
TRBJ2-7 TRBV9 TRBD1 . TGTGCCAGCAGCGTAGGACAGGGTTCCCACGAGCAGTACTTC CASSVGQGSHEQYF
TRBJ2-1 TRBV5-1 . . TGCGCCAGCAGCTTGCTTGTAGCGGACTACAATGAGCAGTTCTTC CASSLLVADYNEQFF
TRBJ1-3 TRBV10-3 . . TGTGCCATCACCGAGAGGGACTCTGGAAACACCATATATTTT CAITERDSGNTIYF
TRBJ1-6 TRBV6-5 TRBD1 . TGTGCCAGCAATATTCAGGGGGCAAGATCACCCCTCCACTTT CASNIQGARSPLHF
TRBJ2-7 TRBV4-1 . . TGCGCCAGCAGCCAAGTGGAGACAGTAAGCTCCTACGAGCAGTACTTC CASSQVETVSSYEQYF
TRBJ1-6 TRBV4-1 . . TGCGCCAGCAGCCAAGGGGCAGGGAATAATTCACCCCTCCACTTT CASSQGAGNNSPLHF
TRBJ1-5 TRBV19 TRBD1 . TGTGCCAGTAGTATTCCCCCGGGACAGGGTGCGGGCTGGAGCAATCAGCCCCAGCATTTT CASSIPPGQGAGWSNQPQHF
TRBJ2-2 TRBV14 . . TGTGCCAGCAGCCAGCGAATAACCGGGGTCGGGGAGCTGTTTTTT CASSQRITGVGELFF
TRBJ1-1 TRBV6-5 . . TGTGCCAGCAGTACAGGATACACTGAAGCTTTCTTT CASSTGYTEAFF